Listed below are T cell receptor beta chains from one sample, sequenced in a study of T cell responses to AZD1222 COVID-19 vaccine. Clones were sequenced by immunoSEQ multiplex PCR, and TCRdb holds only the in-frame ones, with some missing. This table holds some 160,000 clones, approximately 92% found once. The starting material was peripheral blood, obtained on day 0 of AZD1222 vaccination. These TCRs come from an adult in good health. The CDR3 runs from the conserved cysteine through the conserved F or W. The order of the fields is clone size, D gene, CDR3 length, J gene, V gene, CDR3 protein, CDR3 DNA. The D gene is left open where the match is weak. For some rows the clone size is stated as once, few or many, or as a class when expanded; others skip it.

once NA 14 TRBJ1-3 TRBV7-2 CASSFLPVGNTIYF TGTGCCAGCAGCTTTCTTCCGGTTGGAAACACCATATATTTT
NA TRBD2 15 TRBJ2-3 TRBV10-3 CAISDTAGRTDTQYF TGTGCCATCAGCGATACAGCGGGACGCACAGATACGCAGTATTTT
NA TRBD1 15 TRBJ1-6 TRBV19 CASSIVGQGPLPLHF TGTGCCAGTAGTATAGTGGGACAGGGTCCGTTACCCCTCCACTTT
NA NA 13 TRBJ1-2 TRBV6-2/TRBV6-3 CASSHPTDYGYTF TGTGCCAGCAGCCACCCCACCGACTATGGCTACACCTTC
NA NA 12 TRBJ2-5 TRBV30 CAWSVRWETQYF TGTGCCTGGAGCGTACGGTGGGAGACCCAGTACTTC
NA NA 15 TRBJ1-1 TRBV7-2 CASSPYLDRNTEAFF TGTGCCAGCAGCCCCTACCTCGACAGAAACACTGAAGCTTTCTTT
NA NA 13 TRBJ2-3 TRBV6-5 CASTDPNTDTQYF TGTGCCAGCACCGACCCAAACACAGATACGCAGTATTTT
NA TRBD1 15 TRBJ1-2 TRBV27 CASSPRTGVSYGYTF TGTGCCAGCAGCCCGAGGACAGGAGTCAGCTATGGCTACACCTTC
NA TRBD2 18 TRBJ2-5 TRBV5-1 CASRRGLAGAMYQETQYF TGCGCCAGCAGGAGGGGACTAGCGGGGGCGATGTACCAAGAGACCCAGTACTTC
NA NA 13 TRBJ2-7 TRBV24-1 CATYGTVSYEQYF TGTGCCACCTACGGGACGGTTTCCTACGAGCAGTACTTC
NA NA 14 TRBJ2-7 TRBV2 CASSEWDTSYEQYF TGTGCCAGCAGTGAGTGGGATACCTCCTACGAGCAGTACTTC
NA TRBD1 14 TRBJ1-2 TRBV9 CASSTDRVGYGYTF TGTGCCAGCAGCACGGACAGGGTGGGATATGGCTACACCTTC
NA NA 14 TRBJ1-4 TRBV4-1 CASSQVGFNEKLFF TGCGCCAGCAGCCAAGTCGGATTTAATGAAAAACTGTTTTTT
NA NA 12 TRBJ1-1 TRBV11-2 CASSVPGGNAFF TGTGCCAGCAGTGTCCCGGGGGGCAACGCTTTCTTT
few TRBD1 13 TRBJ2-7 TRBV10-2 CASRRDRSYEQYF TGCGCCAGCAGGAGGGACAGAAGCTACGAGCAGTACTTC
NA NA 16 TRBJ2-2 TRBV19 CASLTTSRMNTGELFF TGTGCCAGTCTAACGACATCGAGGATGAACACCGGGGAGCTGTTTTTT
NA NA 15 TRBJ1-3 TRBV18 CASSPIEGPRNTIYF TGTGCCAGCTCACCTATAGAAGGACCGAGAAACACCATATATTTT
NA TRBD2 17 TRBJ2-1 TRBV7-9 CASSFRVGTSGYNEQFF TGTGCCAGCAGCTTTAGGGTAGGGACTAGCGGGTACAATGAGCAGTTCTTC
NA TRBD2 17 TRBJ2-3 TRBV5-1 CASSPSPTSGRTDTQYF TGCGCCAGCAGCCCCTCACCTACTAGCGGGAGAACAGATACGCAGTATTTT
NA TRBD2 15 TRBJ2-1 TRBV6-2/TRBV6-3 CASSPLGLARNEQFF TGTGCCAGCAGCCCCCTGGGACTAGCAAGGAATGAGCAGTTCTTC
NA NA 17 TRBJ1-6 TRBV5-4 CASTQSTGYSYNSPLHF TGTGCCAGTACACAGAGTACAGGGTACTCCTATAATTCACCCCTCCACTTT
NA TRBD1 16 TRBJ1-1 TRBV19 CATEGGQGALNTEAFF TGTGCCACCGAGGGAGGACAGGGGGCCCTGAACACTGAAGCTTTCTTT
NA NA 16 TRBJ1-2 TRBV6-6 CASSYSDPPSGYGYTF TGTGCCAGCAGTTACTCGGACCCTCCAAGCGGGTATGGCTACACCTTC
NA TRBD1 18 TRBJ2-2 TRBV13 CASSTQRDRGFITGELFF TGTGCCAGCAGCACCCAGAGGGACAGGGGATTCATCACCGGGGAGCTGTTTTTT
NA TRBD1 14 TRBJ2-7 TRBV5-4 CASSLGGQTYEQYF TGTGCCAGCAGCTTGGGGGGACAGACCTACGAGCAGTACTTC
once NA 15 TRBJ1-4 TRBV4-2 CASSQDVNINEKLFF TGTGCCAGCAGCCAAGACGTTAATATTAATGAAAAACTGTTTTTT
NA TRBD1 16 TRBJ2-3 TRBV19 CASSSPGQAGTDTQYF TGTGCCAGTAGTTCTCCGGGACAGGCAGGCACAGATACGCAGTATTTT
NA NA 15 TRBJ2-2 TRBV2 CASSGGHSLAGELFF TGTGCCAGCAGTGGGGGCCACTCGCTGGCGGGGGAGCTGTTTTTT
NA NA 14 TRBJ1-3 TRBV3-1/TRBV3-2 CASSQVGAGNTIYF TGTGCCAGCAGCCAAGTGGGGGCTGGAAACACCATATATTTT
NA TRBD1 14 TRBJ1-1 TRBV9 CASSATGVNTEAFF TGTGCCAGCAGCGCTACAGGGGTGAACACTGAAGCTTTCTTT
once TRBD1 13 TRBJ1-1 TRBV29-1 CSVDDRGGTEAFF TGCAGCGTCGACGACAGGGGCGGGACTGAAGCTTTCTTT
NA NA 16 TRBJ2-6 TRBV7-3 CASSLGGGSGANVLTF TGTGCCAGCAGCTTAGGAGGGGGCTCTGGGGCCAACGTCCTGACTTTC
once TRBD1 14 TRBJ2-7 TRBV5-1 CASSRTGGSYEQYF TGCGCCAGCAGTCGGACAGGCGGTTCCTACGAGCAGTACTTC
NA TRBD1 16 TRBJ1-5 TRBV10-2 CASSERERTGNQPQHF TGCGCCAGCAGTGAGAGAGAGAGGACAGGGAATCAGCCCCAGCATTTT
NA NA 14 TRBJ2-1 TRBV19 CATGQGYSYNEQFF TGTGCCACCGGTCAGGGCTACTCCTACAATGAGCAGTTCTTC
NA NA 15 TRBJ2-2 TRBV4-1 CASSQHTLETGELFF TGCGCCAGCAGCCAACATACCCTTGAAACCGGGGAGCTGTTTTTT
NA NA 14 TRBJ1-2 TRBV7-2 CASSLSQQVYGYTF TGTGCCAGCAGCTTATCGCAACAGGTTTATGGCTACACCTTC
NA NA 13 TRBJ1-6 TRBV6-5 CASTRAYNSPLHF TGTGCCAGCACCCGGGCCTATAATTCACCCCTCCACTTT
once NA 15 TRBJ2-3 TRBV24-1 CATSAGILSTDTQYF TGTGCCACCAGTGCCGGGATTTTAAGCACAGATACGCAGTATTTT
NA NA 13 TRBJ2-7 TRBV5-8 CASSPGRSYEQYF TGTGCCAGCAGCCCCGGCCGCTCCTACGAGCAGTACTTC
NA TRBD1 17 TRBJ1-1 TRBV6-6 CASSPLRDRGRGTEAFF TGTGCCAGCAGTCCACTCCGGGACAGGGGGAGGGGAACTGAAGCTTTCTTT
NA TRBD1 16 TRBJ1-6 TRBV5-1 CASSLVAGGLNSPLHF TGCGCCAGCAGCTTGGTGGCAGGGGGCCTAAATTCACCCCTCCACTTT
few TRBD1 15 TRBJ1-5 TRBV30 CAWSRAGTGIQPQHF TGTGCCTGGAGTCGGGCCGGGACAGGGATTCAGCCCCAGCATTTT
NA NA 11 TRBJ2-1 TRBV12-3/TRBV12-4 CASSLRYEQFF TGTGCCAGCAGTCTTAGGTATGAGCAGTTCTTC
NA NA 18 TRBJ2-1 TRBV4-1 CASSHGPSTQIVDNEQFF TGCGCCAGCAGCCATGGGCCCAGTACCCAGATCGTTGACAATGAGCAGTTCTTC
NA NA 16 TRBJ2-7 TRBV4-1 CASSQWGSGTKNEQYF TGCGCCAGCAGCCAATGGGGGTCGGGTACGAAAAACGAGCAGTACTTC
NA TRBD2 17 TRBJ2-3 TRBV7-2 CASSSEAGVRSTDTQYF TGTGCCAGCAGCTCAGAGGCGGGGGTTAGAAGCACAGATACGCAGTATTTT
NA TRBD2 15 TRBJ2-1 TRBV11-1 CASSLGLAHYNEQFF TGTGCCAGCAGCTTAGGACTAGCGCACTACAATGAGCAGTTCTTC
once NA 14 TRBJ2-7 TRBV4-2 CASSRYHPGYEQYF TGTGCCAGCAGCCGATACCATCCCGGCTACGAGCAGTACTTC